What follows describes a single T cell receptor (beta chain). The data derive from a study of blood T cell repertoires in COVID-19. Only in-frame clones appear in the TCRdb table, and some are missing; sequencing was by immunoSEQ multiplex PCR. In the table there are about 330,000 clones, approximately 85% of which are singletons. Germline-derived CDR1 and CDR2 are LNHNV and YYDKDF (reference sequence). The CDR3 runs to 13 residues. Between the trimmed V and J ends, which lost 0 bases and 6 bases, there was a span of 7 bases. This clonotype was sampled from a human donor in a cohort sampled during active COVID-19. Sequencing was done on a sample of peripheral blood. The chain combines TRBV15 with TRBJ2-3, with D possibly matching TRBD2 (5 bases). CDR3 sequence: CATSRDPGDTQYF. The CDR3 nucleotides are TGTGCCACCAGCAGAGATCCGGGGGATACGCAGTATTTT. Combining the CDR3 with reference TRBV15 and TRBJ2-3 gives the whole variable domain DAMVIQNPRYQVTQFGKPVTLSCSQTLNHNVMYWYQQKSSQAPKLLFHYYDKDFNNEADTPDNFQSRRPNTSFCFLDIRSPGLGDTAMYLCATSRDPGDTQYFGPGTRLTVL.